One TCR beta chain is described in this entry. The source of the sample is a study of blood T cell repertoires in COVID-19. This table comes from immunoSEQ multiplex PCR, and its TCRdb copy is limited to in-frame clones, with some not included. This table holds roughly 250,000 clones, roughly 84% found once. This clonotype was sampled from a woman aged 50 to 60 with acute or convalescent COVID-19. Sample: peripheral blood.

The CDR3, as DNA: TGTGCCAGCAGCTTAATACGGGGGAACACCGGGGAGCTGTTTTTT. It is translated as CASSLIRGNTGELFF. V and J are TRBV7-3 and TRBJ2-2; D might be TRBD2 (5 bases). In germline, CDR1 is SGHTA, CDR2 FQGTGA. V lost 1 base and J 1 base, leaving 7 bases between the germline ends. CDR3 length equals 15 residues.